This TCR beta chain originates from a study of shared clonotypes between healthy human individuals. Sequencing used immunoSEQ multiplex PCR; TCRdb keeps in-frame clones, though not all of them. The sample comprises over a million clones, 75% of which are singletons, and around 1.5% rests with the top ten. Free of recent acute infections or vaccinations, the donors were healthy HIV-negative adults. Specimen: memory CD4+ T cells sorted from blood. The sample's subset: CD45RA-negative fraction. The sequence was obtained from a man aged 18 to 35 in good health.

The CDR3 reads CASSVTSVGNTIYF. Here the CDR3 DNA reads TGTGCCAGCAGTGTTACATCGGTTGGAAACACCATATATTTT. The chain uses TRBV2 and TRBJ1-3; D is unresolved. Germline V gene data show CDR1 as SNHLY and CDR2 as FYNNEI. Trimming removed 4 bases from V and 3 bases from J, with 10 bases in between. This CDR3 is 14 amino acids long. The whole variable domain, filled in from reference TRBV2 and TRBJ1-3, reads EPEVTQTPSHQVTQMGQEVILRCVPISNHLYFYWYRQILGQKVEFLVSFYNNEISEKSEIFDDQFSVERPDGSNFTLKIRSTKLEDSAMYFCASSVTSVGNTIYFGEGSWLTVV.